In its sample, the clone carrying this T cell receptor beta chain was seen many times. Its target is not known. Researchers attached unique molecular identifiers to individual cDNA molecules. From the 5' RACE reads, TCRdb called clonotypes with MiXCR, one entry per CDR3 protein. The repertoire consists of 75,000 or so distinct CDR3 sequences, with 14% occurring once and the leading ten covering roughly 9.7%. This sample stems from a study of early T cells in non-severe SARS-CoV-2 infection. Study-level findings and limits: Lookups in VDJdb leaned toward anti-spike CD8 responses and missed private and CD4 specificities.

Germline-derived CDR1 and CDR2 are LGHDT and YNNKEL (reference sequence). Trimming took 0 bases from V and 7 from J, leaving 9 bases between them. The CDR3 loop spans 13 amino acids. The genes are TRBV3-1 and TRBJ2-5, with a possible D match to TRBD2 (6 bases). This clonotype originated in an adult who was a healthcare worker with PCR-confirmed SARS-CoV-2 infection or an uninfected control (not recorded which). Sequenced material: whole blood. The CDR3 is CASSQEGGATQYF. CDR3 coding DNA: TGTGCCAGCAGCCAAGAGGGAGGTGCGACCCAGTACTTC.